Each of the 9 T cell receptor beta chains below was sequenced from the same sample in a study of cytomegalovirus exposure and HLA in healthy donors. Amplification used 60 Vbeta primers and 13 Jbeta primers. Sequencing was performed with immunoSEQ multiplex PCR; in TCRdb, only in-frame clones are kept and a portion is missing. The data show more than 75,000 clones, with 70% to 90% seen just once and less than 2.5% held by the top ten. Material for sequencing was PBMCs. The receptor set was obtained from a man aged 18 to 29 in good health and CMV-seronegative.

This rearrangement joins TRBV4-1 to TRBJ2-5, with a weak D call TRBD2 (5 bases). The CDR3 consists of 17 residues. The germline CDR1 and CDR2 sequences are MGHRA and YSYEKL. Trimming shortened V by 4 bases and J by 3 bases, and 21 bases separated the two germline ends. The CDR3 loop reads CASSLVAGSRGKETQYF. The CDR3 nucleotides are TGCGCCAGCAGCCTAGTGGCGGGCAGCAGAGGAAAAGAGACCCAGTACTTC.

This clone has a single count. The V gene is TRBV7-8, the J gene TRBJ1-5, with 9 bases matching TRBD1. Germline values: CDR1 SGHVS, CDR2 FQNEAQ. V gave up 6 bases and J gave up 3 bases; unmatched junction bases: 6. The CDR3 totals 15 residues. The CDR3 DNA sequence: TGTGCCAGCAGTTTGGGACAGGGCTTCAATCAGCCCCAGCATTTT. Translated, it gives CASSLGQGFNQPQHF.

CDR3 DNA sequence: TGTGCCAGCAGATGGCAGAACTATGGCTACACCTTC. It translates to CASRWQNYGYTF. The V call is TRBV6-1, the J call TRBJ1-2; D is undetermined. This CDR3 comprises 12 residues. The V gene lost 6 bases and the J gene lost 2 bases, with 7 bases spanning the gap. The germline gives CDR1 MNHNS, CDR2 SASEGT.

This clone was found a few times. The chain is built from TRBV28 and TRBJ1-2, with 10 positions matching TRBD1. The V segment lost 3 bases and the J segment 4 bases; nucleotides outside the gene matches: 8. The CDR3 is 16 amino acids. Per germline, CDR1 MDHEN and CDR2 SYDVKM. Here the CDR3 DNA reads TGTGCCAGCAGTTTTTCTGACAGGGGGCACTTCTATGGCTACACCTTC. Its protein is CASSFSDRGHFYGYTF.

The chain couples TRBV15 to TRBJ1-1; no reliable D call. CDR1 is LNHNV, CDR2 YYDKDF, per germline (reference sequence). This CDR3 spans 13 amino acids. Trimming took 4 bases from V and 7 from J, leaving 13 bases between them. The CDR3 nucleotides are TGTGCCACCAGCAAGTCGGTGGAGGGTGAAGCTTTCTTT. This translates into CATSKSVEGEAFF. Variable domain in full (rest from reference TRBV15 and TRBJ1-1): DAMVIQNPRYQVTQFGKPVTLSCSQTLNHNVMYWYQQKSSQAPKLLFHYYDKDFNNEADTPDNFQSRRPNTSFCFLDIRSPGLGDTAMYLCATSKSVEGEAFFGQGTRLTVV.

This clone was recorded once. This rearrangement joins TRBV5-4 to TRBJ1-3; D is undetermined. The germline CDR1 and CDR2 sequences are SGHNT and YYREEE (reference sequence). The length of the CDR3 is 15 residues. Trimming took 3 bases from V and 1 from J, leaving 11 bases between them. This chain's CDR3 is CASSYYGGSGNTIYF. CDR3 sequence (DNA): TGTGCCAGCAGCTATTACGGAGGGTCTGGAAACACCATATATTTT.

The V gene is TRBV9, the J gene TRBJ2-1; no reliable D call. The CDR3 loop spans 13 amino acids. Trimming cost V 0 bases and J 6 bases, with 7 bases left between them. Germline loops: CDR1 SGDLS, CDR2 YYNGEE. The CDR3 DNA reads TGTGCCAGCAGCGTAGGTGCAGTCAATGAGCAGTTCTTC. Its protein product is CASSVGAVNEQFF.

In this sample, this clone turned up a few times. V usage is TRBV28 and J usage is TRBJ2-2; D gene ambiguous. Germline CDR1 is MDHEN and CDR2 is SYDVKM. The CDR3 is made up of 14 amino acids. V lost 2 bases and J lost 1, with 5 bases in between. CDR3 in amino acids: CASSLGLNTGELFF. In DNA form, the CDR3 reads TGTGCCAGCAGTTTAGGCTTGAACACCGGGGAGCTGTTTTTT. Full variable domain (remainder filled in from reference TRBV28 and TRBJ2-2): DVKVTQSSRYLVKRTGEKVFLECVQDMDHENMFWYRQDPGLGLRLIYFSYDVKMKEKGDIPEGYSVSREKKERFSLILESASTNQTSMYLCASSLGLNTGELFFGEGSRLTVL.

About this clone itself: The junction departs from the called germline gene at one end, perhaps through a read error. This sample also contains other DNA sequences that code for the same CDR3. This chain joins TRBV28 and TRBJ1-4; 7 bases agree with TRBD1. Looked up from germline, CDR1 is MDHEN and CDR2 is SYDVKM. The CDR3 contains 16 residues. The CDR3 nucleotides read TGTGCCAGCAGTTTATATAAGGGGGCAACTAATGAAAAGCTGTTTTTT. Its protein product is CASSLYKGATNEKLFF.